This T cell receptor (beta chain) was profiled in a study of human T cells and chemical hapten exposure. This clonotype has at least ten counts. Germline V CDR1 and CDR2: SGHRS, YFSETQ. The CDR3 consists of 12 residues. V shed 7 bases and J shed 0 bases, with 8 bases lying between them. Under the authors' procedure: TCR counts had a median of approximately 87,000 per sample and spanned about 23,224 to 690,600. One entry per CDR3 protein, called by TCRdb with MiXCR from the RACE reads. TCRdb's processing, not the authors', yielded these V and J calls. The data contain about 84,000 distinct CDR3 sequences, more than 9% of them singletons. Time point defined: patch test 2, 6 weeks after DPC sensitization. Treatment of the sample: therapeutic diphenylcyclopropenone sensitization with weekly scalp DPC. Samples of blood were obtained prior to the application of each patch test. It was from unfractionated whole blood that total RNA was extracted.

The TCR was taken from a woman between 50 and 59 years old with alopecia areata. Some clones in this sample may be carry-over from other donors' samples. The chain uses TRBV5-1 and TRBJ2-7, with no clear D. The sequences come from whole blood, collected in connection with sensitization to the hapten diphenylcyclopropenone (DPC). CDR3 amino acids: CASGPDSYEQYF. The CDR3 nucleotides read TGCGCCAGCGGCCCAGACTCCTACGAGCAGTACTTC.